One sample yielded the 27 T cell receptor beta chains listed below, sequenced in a study of spatial heterogeneity in lung cancer. The time point: blood at routine non-recurrence follow-up after resection. TCRdb reprocessed the 5' RACE reads with MiXCR, giving one entry per CDR3 protein. Of 8,500 to 14,000 distinct CDR3 sequences listed, about 9.4% are singletons. The sample in question was PBMCs, obtained at follow-up. The receptors were gathered from a female donor with early-stage non-small cell lung cancer.

This clonotype was counted at least ten times. V is TRBV30 and J is TRBJ2-2; D call uncertain. CDR1 is GTSNPN, CDR2 SVGIG, per germline (reference sequence). V was shortened by 0 bases and J by 7 bases, with 6 bases between the two germline ends. The CDR3 is 12 amino acids. CDR3 residues: CAWSVPDGELFF. The CDR3 region has the DNA TGTGCCTGGAGTGTACCGGACGGGGAGCTGTTTTTT.

This clonotype was observed a few times. This chain joins TRBV7-8 and TRBJ1-5; D gene ambiguous. Looked up from germline, CDR1 is SGHVS and CDR2 is FQNEAQ. The CDR3 contains 13 residues. Trimming pared 1 base from V and 7 bases from J, leaving 8 bases between. The CDR3: CASSLVVGQPQHF. CDR3 sequence (DNA): TGTGCCAGCAGCTTAGTGGTGGGGCAGCCCCAGCATTTT.

This clonotype was detected many times. The genes are TRBV30 and TRBJ1-6; 9 bases map to TRBD1. The CDR3 totals 15 residues. CDR1 and CDR2 from the germline V gene are GTSNPN and SVGIG (reference sequence). The V and J ends lost 3 bases and 7 bases, in that order; junction bases with no gene match: 7. The CDR3 coding sequence is TGTGCCTGGAGCCTGGACAGGGGACCGAATTCACCCCTCCACTTT. Translation: CAWSLDRGPNSPLHF.

This clonotype was seen ten or more times. V is TRBV19 and J is TRBJ2-3; 10 bases agree with TRBD1. This CDR3 comprises 14 residues. The germline CDR1 and CDR2 sequences are LNHDA and SQIVND (reference sequence). With V trimmed by 4 bases and J by 3 bases, 1 base remained unmatched. The CDR3 protein is CASSKGQGTDTQYF. The CDR3 DNA is TGTGCCAGTAGTAAGGGACAGGGGACAGATACGCAGTATTTT.

The table lists this clonotype with many counts. The chain carries TRBV12-3 or TRBV12-4 and TRBJ2-3; D is perhaps TRBD1 (5 bases). V shed 6 bases and J shed 9 bases, with 16 bases lying between them. The CDR3 has 13 amino acids. The CDR3 loop reads CASRPWGDETQYF. The CDR3 nucleotides are TGTGCCAGCAGGCCTTGGGGCGATGAAACGCAGTATTTT.

At least ten counts were recorded for this clonotype. The chain links TRBV27 to TRBJ2-2; perhaps TRBD1 as D (5 bases). The V gene lost 1 base and the J gene lost 3 bases, with 9 bases spanning the gap. Germline V lookup: CDR1 MNHEY, CDR2 SMNVEV (reference sequence). The CDR3 is 15 residues long. The CDR3: CASSLFGAHTGELFF. The CDR3 DNA reads TGTGCCAGCAGTTTATTTGGGGCGCACACCGGGGAGCTGTTTTTT.

The rearrangement joins TRBV10-2 to TRBJ1-2, with D unresolved. Germline V gives CDR1 WSHSY, CDR2 SAAADI. V dropped 3 bases and J dropped 12 bases, with 17 bases sitting between them. This CDR3 has 13 amino acids. CDR3 sequence reads: CASSDDNLATNTF. Here the CDR3 DNA reads TGCGCCAGCAGTGATGACAATCTAGCTACGAACACCTTC.

This clonotype was found a few times. The CDR3 region has the DNA TGTGCCAGCAGTCTAGGCCGGACAGAGAGCTCCTACGAGCAGTACGTC. This encodes CASSLGRTESSYEQYV. This chain connects TRBV28 to TRBJ2-7; possibly TRBD1 for D (6 bases). CDR1 is MDHEN, CDR2 SYDVKM, per germline. Deletions cut 5 bases from V and 0 bases from J, with 17 bases between. The CDR3 has 16 amino acids.

This clonotype occurred many times. This chain joins TRBV6-1 and TRBJ1-5, with 9 bases fitting TRBD1. V trimming: 3 bases; J trimming: 2 bases; junction bases outside the gene matches: 5. Germline V gene sequence: CDR1 MNHNS, CDR2 SASEGT. There are 16 residues in the CDR3. The CDR3 reads CASSDLQGAGNQPQHF. The CDR3 nucleotides are TGTGCCAGCAGTGATCTACAGGGGGCGGGCAATCAGCCCCAGCATTTT.

This clonotype was recorded at least ten times. An end of the junction differs from the germline gene, which may be a read error. CDR3 loop: CSARVPRSGELFF. CDR3 bases: TGCAGTGCAAGAGTCCCTAGGTCCGGGGAGCTGTTTTTT. The rearrangement links TRBV20-1 to TRBJ2-2; D gene ambiguous. The CDR3 contains 13 residues. Germline assignment: CDR1 DFQATT and CDR2 SNEGSKA (reference sequence).

This clonotype has ten or more counts. The V call is TRBV6-6, the J call TRBJ2-1; no firm D call. V lost 2 bases and J lost 7, with 6 bases in between. This CDR3 comprises 12 residues. Per germline, CDR1 MNHNY and CDR2 SVGAGI (reference sequence). CDR3 sequence reads: CASSYSRNEQFF. The CDR3 DNA reads TGTGCCAGCAGTTACAGTCGGAATGAGCAGTTCTTC.

This clonotype was counted many times. This chain links TRBV30 with TRBJ1-6; no clear D. The CDR3 extends over 13 amino acids. V lost 2 bases and J lost 2, with 4 bases in between. CDR1 is GTSNPN and CDR2 is SVGIG in the germline V gene (reference sequence). DNA for the CDR3: TGTGCCTGGAGTTCAACCTATAATTCACCCCTCCACTTT. Translation: CAWSSTYNSPLHF.

This clonotype was detected a few times. V usage is TRBV9 and J usage is TRBJ2-7; maybe TRBD2 (11 bases). CDR1 is SGDLS, CDR2 YYNGEE, per germline. The CDR3 has 19 residues. The germline V and J ends were trimmed by 0 bases and 4 bases, with 26 bases remaining between them. CDR3 region: CASSVGGQGYLAGGYEQYF. CDR3 DNA: TGTGCCAGCAGCGTAGGGGGACAGGGGTACCTAGCGGGAGGATACGAGCAGTACTTC.

This clonotype was counted between two and nine times. This rearrangement joins TRBV6-5 to TRBJ1-6; no firm D call. CDR1 and CDR2 from the germline V gene are MNHEY and SVGAGI. The CDR3 has 14 residues. The germline V and J ends were trimmed by 3 bases and 6 bases, with 9 bases remaining between them. The CDR3 nucleotides read TGTGCCAGCAGTTATACGAGTACTAATTCACCCCTCCACTTT. This gives the protein CASSYTSTNSPLHF.

The V gene is TRBV11-2, the J gene TRBJ2-1, with TRBD1 as a possible D gene (5 bases). Trimming stripped 5 bases from V and 13 bases from J, with 15 bases between. This CDR3 is built from 12 residues. The germline V gene has CDR1 SGHAT and CDR2 FQNNGV. For the CDR3, the DNA is TGTGCCAGCAGCGCAAACTCACAGGAACAGTTCTTC. Protein product: CASSANSQEQFF.

This clonotype was found many times. The V call is TRBV5-1, the J call TRBJ1-2; D uncertain. Trimming shortened V by 4 bases and J by 7 bases, and 14 bases separated the two germline ends. From germline, CDR1 is SGHRS and CDR2 YFSETQ. This CDR3 has 13 amino acids. Written as DNA, the CDR3 is TGCGCCAGCAGCCCGGAGTTGACGTCTGGCTACACCTTC. This gives the protein CASSPELTSGYTF.

Comments on this clonotype: A read error may explain this, as a much larger clone is one base away. The rearrangement joins TRBV24-1 to TRBJ2-7; TRBD2 might be the D (6 bases). The CDR3 runs to 12 residues. Trimming took 9 bases from V and 0 from J, leaving 8 bases between them. The germline V gene has CDR1 KGHDR and CDR2 SFDVKD. The CDR3 DNA reads TGTGCCACCCGGGGGAACTCCTACGAGCAGTACTTC. This codes for CATRGNSYEQYF.

This clonotype was found once. The chain uses TRBV6-2 or TRBV6-3 and TRBJ2-3; 9 nucleotides align to TRBD2. Germline CDR1 is MNHEY and CDR2 is SVGEGT. There are 13 residues in the CDR3. The ends lost 6 bases at V and 5 bases at J; junction bases unmatched: 3. The CDR3 bases are TGTGCCAGCAGGTTAGCGGGAGAAGATACGCAGTATTTT. Protein: CASRLAGEDTQYF.

This clonotype appeared many times. For the CDR3, the DNA is TGCGCCAGCAGCCAAGCCCGAGCGGGAGGGTTATACAATGAGCAGTTCTTC. It is translated as CASSQARAGGLYNEQFF. The chain is built from TRBV4-3 and TRBJ2-1; TRBD2 matches 10 bases. The length of the CDR3 is 17 residues. CDR1 and CDR2 from the germline V gene are LGHNA and YSLEER. The J segment lost 4 bases and the V segment lost 1 base, leaving 7 bases of the junction unmatched.

There are many counts of this clonotype. This chain connects TRBV7-6 to TRBJ2-3, with 9 bases aligning to TRBD1. Germline V gene sequence: CDR1 SGHVS, CDR2 FNYEAQ. The CDR3 sequence is 16 residues long. V lost 1 base to trimming and J lost 5 bases; unmatched junction nucleotides: 7. DNA for the CDR3: TGTGCCAGCAGCTTAGAGACAGGGGGACTGGAAGATACGCAGTATTTT. This gives the protein CASSLETGGLEDTQYF.

This clonotype has ten or more counts. The chain combines TRBV29-1 with TRBJ1-1; D is ambiguous. Between the trimmed V and J ends, which lost 7 bases and 1 base, there was a span of 10 bases. The CDR3 is 12 amino acids. The germline V gene has CDR1 SQVTM and CDR2 ANQGSEA. In DNA form, the CDR3 reads TGCAGCGCATTGGACGGGAACACTGAAGCTTTCTTT. This translates into CSALDGNTEAFF.

The CDR3 DNA sequence: TGTGCCAGCAGTCACCCCAACCCCAAAAACATTCAGTACTTC. Translating gives CASSHPNPKNIQYF. The V and J genes are TRBV6-2 or TRBV6-3 and TRBJ2-4, with D unresolved. Trimming took 5 bases from V and 2 from J, leaving 10 bases between them. Germline V gives CDR1 MNHEY, CDR2 SVGEGT. The CDR3 is 14 residues long.

This clonotype was detected ten times or more. The chain joins TRBV7-9 to TRBJ2-1; D is possibly TRBD2 (5 bases). Trimming pared 6 bases from V and 0 bases from J, leaving 9 bases between. The germline V gene has CDR1 SEHNR and CDR2 FQNEAQ (reference sequence). The CDR3 sequence is 14 residues long. In DNA, the CDR3 is TGTGCCAGCAGTATCGGAGGCTCCTACAATGAGCAGTTCTTC. It encodes CASSIGGSYNEQFF.

In this sample, this clonotype turned up a few times. The chain combines TRBV29-1 with TRBJ1-5; D not resolved. There are 13 residues in the CDR3. Trimming pared 4 bases from V and 0 bases from J, leaving 7 bases between. Germline-derived CDR1 and CDR2 are SQVTM and ANQGSEA. The CDR3, as DNA: TGCAGCGTTGGCGGTTATAGCAATCAGCCCCAGCATTTT. It codes for CSVGGYSNQPQHF. Combining the CDR3 with reference TRBV29-1 and TRBJ1-5 gives the whole variable domain SAVISQKPSRDICQRGTSLTIQCQVDSQVTMMFWYRQQPGQSLTLIATANQGSEATYESGFVIDKFPISRPNLTFSTLTVSNMSPEDSSIYLCSVGGYSNQPQHFGDGTRLSIL.

The table lists this clonotype with many counts. J is TRBJ2-6 and V is TRBV5-8, with D possibly TRBD2 on 5 matching bases. V lost 3 bases and J lost 1, with 14 bases in between. Germline lookup yields CDR1 SGHTS and CDR2 YDEGEE. This CDR3 spans 17 amino acids. This CDR3 is CASSYPVRRSGANVLTF. For the CDR3, the DNA is TGTGCCAGCAGCTATCCAGTCCGGAGGTCTGGGGCCAACGTCCTGACTTTC.

Many counts were recorded for this clonotype. The chain recombines TRBV27 with TRBJ2-5, with 7 bases fitting TRBD1. This CDR3 is built from 17 residues. J lost 2 bases, V lost 5 bases, and 14 bases had no gene match. Germline values: CDR1 MNHEY, CDR2 SMNVEV (reference sequence). The CDR3 nucleotides are TGTGCCAGCAGTCAGAACTACTTTGGGACAGCTCAAGAGACCCAGTACTTC. Its translation is CASSQNYFGTAQETQYF.

This clonotype was counted many times. The chain uses TRBV6-5 and TRBJ2-2; weak D call: TRBD2 (6 bases). The germline V and J ends were trimmed by 6 bases and 6 bases, with 14 bases remaining between them. The CDR3 has 14 residues. Germline-derived CDR1 and CDR2 are MNHEY and SVGAGI. The CDR3 nucleotides read TGTGCCAGCAGGCGCGGGGCAGAGGCCGGGGAGCTGTTTTTT. Translation gives CASRRGAEAGELFF.